Below are 20 T cell receptor beta chains sequenced from a single sample in a study of blood T cell repertoires in COVID-19. TCRdb's copy holds only in-frame clones and misses some; the assay was immunoSEQ multiplex PCR. The sample lists 200,000 or so clones, about 91% occurring once. Input material: PBMCs or T cells enriched from blood (not recorded which). The receptors stem from a woman aged 40 to 50 with acute COVID-19.

The chain joins TRBV6-5 to TRBJ1-5, with 8 bases fitting TRBD1. V shed 10 bases, J shed 4 bases, and the junction held 6 bases outside the gene matches. Germline V lookup: CDR1 MNHEY, CDR2 SVGAGI. The CDR3 totals 13 residues. The CDR3: CATRQGSNQPQHF. In nucleotides, the CDR3 is TGTGCCACCCGACAGGGGAGTAATCAGCCCCAGCATTTT.

The chain combines TRBV7-8 with TRBJ2-1; 16 bases are a match to TRBD2. The germline CDR1 and CDR2 sequences are SGHVS and FQNEAQ. The CDR3 has 19 amino acids. Trimming removed 5 bases from V and 7 bases from J; junction bases left unmatched: 14. The CDR3 region has the DNA TGTGCCAGCAGCCTCGGGGGGACTAGCGGGAGGGAGGGGAGGAATGAGCAGTTCTTC. Protein product: CASSLGGTSGREGRNEQFF.

The J gene is TRBJ2-1, the V gene TRBV2; TRBD2 aligns across 10 bases. Losses at the gene ends were 8 bases for V and 7 bases for J; bases not matched to a gene: 8. This CDR3 comprises 14 residues. The germline V gene has CDR1 SNHLY and CDR2 FYNNEI. The CDR3 DNA sequence: TGTGCCAGCGGACTAGCGGTGACGTTGAATGAGCAGTTCTTC. It specifies CASGLAVTLNEQFF.

The count of this clone is one. The rearrangement joins TRBV4-3 to TRBJ1-1; D not resolved. With 0 bases removed from V and 2 bases from J, the gap between germline ends came to 10 bases. Germline-derived CDR1 and CDR2 are LGHNA and YSLEER. The CDR3 has 15 amino acids. Here the CDR3 DNA reads TGCGCCAGCAGCCAAGAGGCAGGCATAAACACTGAAGCTTTCTTT. It specifies CASSQEAGINTEAFF.

The J gene is TRBJ2-7, the V gene TRBV18, with D possibly TRBD2 on 6 matching bases. Germline assignment: CDR1 KGHSH and CDR2 LQKENI. CDR3 length: 14 residues. Trimming cost V 1 base and J 3 bases, with 10 bases left between them. The chain's CDR3 is CASSPLGGDYEQYV. The CDR3 DNA is TGTGCCAGCTCACCACTAGGAGGGGACTACGAGCAGTACGTC.

The chain recombines TRBV3-1 (or the pseudogene TRBV3-2) with TRBJ2-3, with TRBD2 identical over 11 bases. J was trimmed by 8 bases and V by 3 bases; bases with no gene match: 4. CDR1 and CDR2 from the germline V gene are LGHDT and YNNKEL (reference sequence). The CDR3 runs to 14 residues. The CDR3 reads CASSHLAGGPTQYF. Written as DNA, the CDR3 is TGTGCCAGCAGCCATTTAGCGGGGGGGCCTACGCAGTATTTT.

This clone showed up just a few times. This sequence joins TRBV2 and TRBJ1-1, with D perhaps matching TRBD1 (5 bases). The CDR3 length is 14 residues. Germline loops: CDR1 SNHLY, CDR2 FYNNEI. Between the trimmed V and J ends, which lost 6 bases and 0 bases, there was a span of 11 bases. The CDR3 sequence: CASRLRDLNTEAFF. CDR3 nucleotide sequence: TGTGCCAGCAGACTCCGGGACTTGAACACTGAAGCTTTCTTT.

V is TRBV7-2 and J is TRBJ1-1, with D possibly TRBD1 on 6 matching bases. CDR1 is SGHTA, CDR2 FQGNSA, per germline. The CDR3 length is 15 residues. Trimming took 3 bases from V and 0 from J, leaving 11 bases between them. CDR3 in amino acids: CASSFRQGMNTEAFF. The CDR3 DNA reads as TGTGCCAGCAGCTTCCGTCAGGGGATGAACACTGAAGCTTTCTTT.

This clone has a single count. The gene calls are TRBV9 and TRBJ1-3; the D gene is possibly TRBD1 (6 bases). Germline V CDR1 and CDR2: SGDLS, YYNGEE. The CDR3 extends over 15 amino acids. Trimming cost V 3 bases and J 4 bases, with 14 bases left between them. The CDR3 bases are TGTGCCAGCAGCGCCAGGTCAGGGGAGGGAAACACCATATATTTT. Its protein is CASSARSGEGNTIYF.

This clone was detected only once. The J gene is TRBJ2-5, the V gene TRBV5-1, with 8 positions matching TRBD1. V lost 4 bases to trimming and J lost 4 bases; unmatched junction nucleotides: 9. CDR1 SGHRS and CDR2 YFSETQ come from the germline V gene. The CDR3 sequence is 15 residues long. DNA for the CDR3: TGCGCCAGCAGCGGCATGACAGGGGACGGAGAGACCCAGTACTTC. It codes for CASSGMTGDGETQYF.

The chain is built from TRBV27 and TRBJ1-4; a possible D gene is TRBD1 (5 bases). The CDR3 totals 13 residues. Per the germline V gene, CDR1 is MNHEY and CDR2 is SMNVEV (reference sequence). V lost 8 bases and J lost 5, with 12 bases in between. As DNA, the CDR3 is TGTGCCAGCGGATTGGAGGGGAATGAAAAACTGTTTTTT. Translating it yields CASGLEGNEKLFF.

This clone appeared once. The chain couples TRBV6-5 to TRBJ1-6; no definite D call. Trimming removed 6 bases at V and 9 bases at J, with 18 bases between. The CDR3 runs to 15 residues. Germline V gene sequence: CDR1 MNHEY, CDR2 SVGAGI. The CDR3 reads CASRTGTGMGSPLHF. CDR3 bases: TGTGCCAGCAGGACCGGTACCGGGATGGGTTCACCCCTCCACTTT.

The CDR3 DNA sequence: TGTGCCAGCAGCCCGGGGACAGGGAGGGTCCTAAATGAAAAACTGTTTTTT. Protein: CASSPGTGRVLNEKLFF. The V call is TRBV7-8, the J call TRBJ1-4, with 9 nucleotides matching TRBD1. The CDR3 has 17 residues. With 5 bases clipped from V and 5 bases from J, the junction kept 12 bases outside the gene matches. The germline CDR1 and CDR2 sequences are SGHVS and FQNEAQ.

DNA for the CDR3: TGTGCCAGCTCGCCGGGACTAGGCACAGATACGCAGTATTTT. Translated, it gives CASSPGLGTDTQYF. The chain carries TRBV18 and TRBJ2-3; 8 bases align to TRBD2. V lost 6 bases, J lost 1 base, and 3 bases stayed unmatched. This CDR3 comprises 14 residues. Per the germline V gene, CDR1 is KGHSH and CDR2 is LQKENI.

V is TRBV5-4 and J is TRBJ2-2; 7 positions match TRBD1. CDR1 is SGHNT and CDR2 is YYREEE in the germline V gene (reference sequence). The trim removed 0 bases at V and 4 bases at J, leaving 3 bases unmatched. The CDR3 is made up of 15 amino acids. The CDR3 spells CASSLVGDSTGELFF. CDR3 nucleotide sequence: TGTGCCAGCAGCTTGGTTGGGGACAGCACCGGGGAGCTGTTTTTT.

CDR3 coding DNA: TGTGCCAGTAGGGACGGACGGGGGGGAACAGATACGCAGTATTTT. Protein: CASRDGRGGTDTQYF. V and J are TRBV19 and TRBJ2-3; TRBD2 matches at 8 bases. The ends lost 6 bases at V and 3 bases at J; junction bases unmatched: 8. CDR3 length equals 15 residues. Germline CDR1 reads LNHDA; CDR2 reads SQIVND (reference sequence).

V and J are TRBV6-5 and TRBJ1-2; 10 positions match TRBD1. The germline CDR1 and CDR2 sequences are MNHEY and SVGAGI. The CDR3 consists of 16 residues. V dropped 2 bases and J dropped 4; count of bases not matched to a gene: 7. CDR3 nucleotides: TGTGCCAGCAGTTACCGGGGACAGGGGATGGGCTATGGCTACACCTTC. It codes for CASSYRGQGMGYGYTF.

The V and J genes are TRBV19 and TRBJ1-5; TRBD1 aligns across 7 bases. The germline CDR1 and CDR2 sequences are LNHDA and SQIVND (reference sequence). There are 17 residues in the CDR3. Unmatched junction bases numbered 11, after V lost 4 bases and J lost 2 bases. CDR3 loop: CASSTTDRWFGNQPQHF. The DNA of the CDR3 is TGTGCCAGTAGTACCACGGACAGGTGGTTCGGCAATCAGCCCCAGCATTTT.

The rearrangement joins TRBV19 to TRBJ1-3; no definite D call. This CDR3 region has 15 residues. Germline V gene lookup returns CDR1 LNHDA and CDR2 SQIVND (reference sequence). V was shortened by 3 bases and J by 8 bases, with 17 bases between the two germline ends. CDR3 protein: CASSMAGSKLHTIYF. The CDR3 nucleotides read TGTGCCAGTAGTATGGCGGGATCCAAACTCCACACCATATATTTT.

V gene TRBV19 combines with J gene TRBJ2-7; D may be TRBD2 (5 bases). CDR3 length equals 13 residues. The V gene's germline CDR1 is LNHDA and CDR2 SQIVND (reference sequence). Trimming took off 0 bases at V and 4 bases at J, with 7 bases between the two ends. The DNA of the CDR3 is TGTGCCAGTAGTATAGATACGGGGTACGAGCAGTACTTC. Encoded protein: CASSIDTGYEQYF.